This record concerns one T cell receptor beta chain sequence. The data were produced by immunoSEQ multiplex PCR, yet TCRdb's version contains in-frame clones alone and is incomplete. The table records under 150,000 clones, 75% to 90% of them present only once. These data originate in a study of control samples from healthy donors and cancer patients. This CDR3 contains 13 residues. V lost 3 bases and J 1 base, leaving 6 bases between the germline ends. Sequencing used PBMCs. The rearrangement uses TRBV12-3 or TRBV12-4 and TRBJ1-1; D gene ambiguous. The clonotype comes from a woman between 50 and 59 years old with colorectal cancer. CDR3 in amino acids: CASSFGRNTEAFF. For the CDR3, the DNA is TGTGCCAGCAGTTTCGGGCGGAACACTGAAGCTTTCTTT.